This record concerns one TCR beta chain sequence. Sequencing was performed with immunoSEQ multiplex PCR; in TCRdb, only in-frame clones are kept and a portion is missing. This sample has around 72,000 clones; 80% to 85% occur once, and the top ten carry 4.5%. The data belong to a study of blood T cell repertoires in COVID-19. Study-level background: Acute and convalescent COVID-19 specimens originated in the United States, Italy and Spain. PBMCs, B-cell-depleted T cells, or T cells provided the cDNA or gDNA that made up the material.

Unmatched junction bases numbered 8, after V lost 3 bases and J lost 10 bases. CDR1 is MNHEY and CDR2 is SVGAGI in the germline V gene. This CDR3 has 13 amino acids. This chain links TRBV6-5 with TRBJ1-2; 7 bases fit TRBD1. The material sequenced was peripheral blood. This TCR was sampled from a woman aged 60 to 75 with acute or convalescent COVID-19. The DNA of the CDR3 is TGTGCCAGCAGTTATTCCGACAGGGTAGACTACACCTTC. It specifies CASSYSDRVDYTF.